These T cell receptor beta chains were read from a single sample in a study of blood T cell repertoires in COVID-19. Here immunoSEQ multiplex PCR was the method, and the copy in TCRdb shows in-frame clones only, minus some. The repertoire holds hundreds of thousands of clones, with roughly four fifths as singletons. What was sequenced was PBMCs or T cells enriched from blood (not recorded which). These receptors came from a man in his forties or fifties who had been exposed to COVID-19. CDR3s include the opening cysteine and the closing phenylalanine or tryptophan. D genes are given only for firm matches. Clone size is stated in some rows and not others, as once, few, many or a class when expanded.

size: NA
D: NA
V: TRBV12-3/TRBV12-4
length: 13
J: TRBJ1-5
DNA: TGTGCCAGCAGTTTGCAGGTCAATCAGCCCCAGCATTTT
CDR3: CASSLQVNQPQHF

size: NA
D: NA
V: TRBV21-1
length: 17
J: TRBJ2-5
DNA: TGTGCCAGCAGCAAACATGCAGGGACAGGATATATAGGGACCCAGTACTTC
CDR3: CASSKHAGTGYIGTQYF

size: NA
D: TRBD2
V: TRBV7-9
length: 16
J: TRBJ2-1
DNA: TGTGCCAGCAGGGCTTCAGGGCGGGAGGGCCGGAGTGAGCAGTTCTTC
CDR3: CASRASGREGRSEQFF

size: NA
D: NA
V: TRBV29-1
length: 14
J: TRBJ2-5
DNA: TGCAGCGTTGGGAGGGGAGGGGGTCGTGAGACCCAGTACTTC
CDR3: CSVGRGGGRETQYF

size: NA
D: NA
V: TRBV19
length: 13
J: TRBJ2-7
DNA: TGTGCCAGTAGTCAAACAGGATCCTACGAGCAGTACTTC
CDR3: CASSQTGSYEQYF

size: NA
D: NA
V: TRBV7-9
length: 14
J: TRBJ1-2
DNA: TGTGCCAGCAGCTTAGCCGGGCCAGGGGACGGCTACACCTTC
CDR3: CASSLAGPGDGYTF

size: NA
D: NA
V: TRBV5-5
length: 16
J: TRBJ1-5
DNA: TGTGCCAGCAGCGCCGCCCCAGGGGATAGCAATCAGCCCCAGCATTTT
CDR3: CASSAAPGDSNQPQHF

size: NA
D: NA
V: TRBV6-5
length: 14
J: TRBJ1-1
DNA: TGTGCCAGCAGTCGGGACAACATAAGAAATGAAGCTTTCTTT
CDR3: CASSRDNIRNEAFF

size: NA
D: TRBD2
V: TRBV6-2/TRBV6-3
length: 17
J: TRBJ2-1
DNA: TGTGCCAGCAGCCCTTCGGGGGGACTAGCGGCAGACAATGAGCAGTTCTTC
CDR3: CASSPSGGLAADNEQFF

size: once
D: TRBD2
V: TRBV5-1
length: 18
J: TRBJ2-1
DNA: TGCGCCAGCAGCCTCGGGACTAGCGGGTCCATATCCTACAATGAGCAGTTCTTC
CDR3: CASSLGTSGSISYNEQFF

size: NA
D: TRBD1
V: TRBV2
length: 16
J: TRBJ1-1
DNA: TGTGCCACCCCGGGGGGACAGGGGCCAGTCGGCACTGAAGCTTTCTTT
CDR3: CATPGGQGPVGTEAFF

size: NA
D: TRBD1
V: TRBV11-2
length: 15
J: TRBJ2-2
DNA: TGTGCCAGCAGCGCTCGGACAGGTTTGACCGGGGAGCTGTTTTTT
CDR3: CASSARTGLTGELFF

size: NA
D: TRBD1
V: TRBV5-1
length: 15
J: TRBJ2-1
DNA: TGCGCCAGCAGCTTGGGACAGGGGTTAGGTGATGAGCAGTTCTTC
CDR3: CASSLGQGLGDEQFF

size: NA
D: TRBD1
V: TRBV4-1
length: 14
J: TRBJ1-6
DNA: TGCGCCAGCAGCCTCTCAGACAGGGAATCACCCCTCCACTTT
CDR3: CASSLSDRESPLHF

size: NA
D: NA
V: TRBV3-1/TRBV3-2
length: 13
J: TRBJ1-1
DNA: TGTGCCAGCAGCCAAGTGAAGACTGCTGAAGCTTTCTTT
CDR3: CASSQVKTAEAFF

size: NA
D: NA
V: TRBV3-1/TRBV3-2
length: 15
J: TRBJ1-1
DNA: TGTGCCAGCAGCCGCCAAGATACAGGGAACACTGAAGCTTTCTTT
CDR3: CASSRQDTGNTEAFF

size: NA
D: NA
V: TRBV1
length: 16
J: TRBJ2-1
DNA: TGCACCAGCAGCCAAGATCGACTAGCGGGAGTAACTGAGCAGTTCTTC
CDR3: CTSSQDRLAGVTEQFF

size: NA
D: NA
V: TRBV19
length: 14
J: TRBJ1-5
DNA: TGTGCCAGTAGTATATTCTCGGGAGATCAGCCCCAGCATTTT
CDR3: CASSIFSGDQPQHF

size: NA
D: TRBD1
V: TRBV5-1
length: 16
J: TRBJ1-6
DNA: TGCGCCAGCAGCGCCGGACAGGGACATGATAATTCACCCCTCCACTTT
CDR3: CASSAGQGHDNSPLHF

size: NA
D: NA
V: TRBV13
length: 14
J: TRBJ2-3
DNA: TGTGCCAGCAGCCCCCGAGGGAGGAGAGGTACGCAGTATTTT
CDR3: CASSPRGRRGTQYF

size: NA
D: NA
V: TRBV5-6
length: 15
J: TRBJ2-2
DNA: TGTGCCAGCAGCTTGTTACTAGCGAACACCGGGGAGCTGTTTTTT
CDR3: CASSLLLANTGELFF

size: once
D: NA
V: TRBV30
length: 13
J: TRBJ1-1
DNA: TGTGCCTGGGCCCAATCGTGGAGGACTGAAGCTTTCTTT
CDR3: CAWAQSWRTEAFF

size: NA
D: TRBD2
V: TRBV9
length: 16
J: TRBJ2-2
DNA: TGTGCCAGCAGCGTGAGACTAGCGGGGGATACCGGGGAGCTGTTTTTT
CDR3: CASSVRLAGDTGELFF

size: NA
D: NA
V: TRBV20-1
length: 13
J: TRBJ2-7
DNA: TGCAGTGCTAGTGGAGCGCAACCCTACGAGCAGTACTTC
CDR3: CSASGAQPYEQYF

size: NA
D: TRBD2
V: TRBV7-6
length: 16
J: TRBJ2-3
DNA: TGTGCCAGCACCTTGTCCGGGACTAGCGCCACAGATACGCAGTATTTT
CDR3: CASTLSGTSATDTQYF

size: NA
D: TRBD2
V: TRBV7-6
length: 14
J: TRBJ2-4
DNA: TGTGCCAGCAGCTCGGGGACTAGTCAAAACATTCAGTACTTC
CDR3: CASSSGTSQNIQYF

size: NA
D: NA
V: TRBV30
length: 16
J: TRBJ1-6
DNA: TGTGCCTGGAGTGTACTAATGGGCTCCTATAATTCACCCCTCCACTTT
CDR3: CAWSVLMGSYNSPLHF

size: NA
D: NA
V: TRBV21-1
length: 17
J: TRBJ1-2
DNA: TGTGCCAGCAGCAAGTTTGACAGGGACGCGGACGACTATGGCTACACCTTC
CDR3: CASSKFDRDADDYGYTF

size: NA
D: NA
V: TRBV16
length: 14
J: TRBJ2-2
DNA: TGTGCCAGCAGCCAATACGAGCTCGCCGGGGAGCTGTTTTTT
CDR3: CASSQYELAGELFF

size: NA
D: NA
V: TRBV11-2
length: 15
J: TRBJ1-3
DNA: TGTGCCAGCAGCTTAGGACGCCAGGGAGGAAACACCATATATTTT
CDR3: CASSLGRQGGNTIYF

size: NA
D: TRBD1
V: TRBV10-3
length: 14
J: TRBJ1-1
DNA: TGTGCCATCAGAATGGACAGGGGCGTCTTTGAAGCTTTCTTT
CDR3: CAIRMDRGVFEAFF

size: few
D: NA
V: TRBV7-9
length: 13
J: TRBJ2-1
DNA: TGTGCCAGCAGCTTATGGCCCTACAATGAGCAGTTCTTC
CDR3: CASSLWPYNEQFF

size: NA
D: NA
V: TRBV30
length: 13
J: TRBJ2-2
DNA: TGTGCCTGGAGTAGGGCAGGGCCCGGGGAGCTGTTTTTT
CDR3: CAWSRAGPGELFF

size: NA
D: NA
V: TRBV14
length: 14
J: TRBJ1-2
DNA: TGTGCCAGCAGCCAAACAAAGGGAGGGTTTGGCTACACCTTC
CDR3: CASSQTKGGFGYTF

size: NA
D: TRBD2
V: TRBV23-1
length: 20
J: TRBJ2-3
DNA: TGCGCCAGCCCTCGCTTTCCTAGCGGGAGAGGCTACGACAGCACAGATACGCAGTATTTT
CDR3: CASPRFPSGRGYDSTDTQYF

size: NA
D: TRBD1
V: TRBV19
length: 15
J: TRBJ2-7
DNA: TGTGCCAGTAGCGCGGGGACAGGGAAGGACTACGAGCAGTACTTC
CDR3: CASSAGTGKDYEQYF

size: NA
D: TRBD1
V: TRBV28
length: 14
J: TRBJ1-1
DNA: TGTGCCAGCAGACTTACAGGGGGCTGGGCTGAAGCTTTCTTT
CDR3: CASRLTGGWAEAFF

size: NA
D: NA
V: TRBV10-3
length: 15
J: TRBJ1-1
DNA: TGTGCCATCAGTGATCAGGGGAGCTCAAAAATTGAAGCTTTCTTT
CDR3: CAISDQGSSKIEAFF

size: few
D: NA
V: TRBV27
length: 14
J: TRBJ1-5
DNA: TGTGCCAGCAGTTTACGGGATAGCAATCAGCCCCAGCATTTT
CDR3: CASSLRDSNQPQHF

size: NA
D: TRBD2
V: TRBV5-4
length: 16
J: TRBJ2-7
DNA: TGTGCCAGCAGCGTTAATTCCGGGCTAGCGGGAGACGAGCAGTACTTC
CDR3: CASSVNSGLAGDEQYF

size: NA
D: TRBD2
V: TRBV5-4
length: 18
J: TRBJ2-1
DNA: TGTGCCAGCAGCTTGGGATCCAGCGGGACTTCTCCCTACAATGAGCAGTTCTTC
CDR3: CASSLGSSGTSPYNEQFF

size: NA
D: TRBD1
V: TRBV29-1
length: 17
J: TRBJ1-5
DNA: TGCAGCGTTCAGATCGGGACAGGGGCCTATAGCAATCAGCCCCAGCATTTT
CDR3: CSVQIGTGAYSNQPQHF

size: NA
D: TRBD1
V: TRBV19
length: 14
J: TRBJ2-3
DNA: TGTGCCAGTAGCGACAGGGGGTACACAGATACGCAGTATTTT
CDR3: CASSDRGYTDTQYF

size: few
D: TRBD2
V: TRBV4-2
length: 14
J: TRBJ2-2
DNA: TGTGCCAGCAGCCCGGGACTAGACACCGGGGAGCTGTTTTTT
CDR3: CASSPGLDTGELFF

size: NA
D: NA
V: TRBV5-4
length: 14
J: TRBJ1-5
DNA: TGTGCCAGCAGCTTGGGGGGGGGCACTCAGCCCCAGCATTTT
CDR3: CASSLGGGTQPQHF

size: NA
D: TRBD1
V: TRBV5-6
length: 14
J: TRBJ1-2
DNA: TGTGCCAGCATCCAAACCGGGACAGTCTATGGCTACACCTTC
CDR3: CASIQTGTVYGYTF

size: NA
D: NA
V: TRBV30
length: 12
J: TRBJ2-1
DNA: TGTGCCTGGAGTCAAAACTACAATGAGCAGTTCTTC
CDR3: CAWSQNYNEQFF

size: NA
D: NA
V: TRBV5-8
length: 15
J: TRBJ1-3
DNA: TGTGCCAGCAGCTTAGGCACAGGGTTGTATGACACCATATATTTT
CDR3: CASSLGTGLYDTIYF

size: NA
D: NA
V: TRBV12-3/TRBV12-4
length: 11
J: TRBJ1-1
DNA: TGTGCCAGCAGTGGCCACACTGAAGCTTTCTTT
CDR3: CASSGHTEAFF

size: few
D: TRBD1
V: TRBV29-1
length: 17
J: TRBJ1-2
DNA: TGCAGCTCAGAAGGGGGGGCCTCCGGGACAGGGGACTATGGCTACACCTTC
CDR3: CSSEGGASGTGDYGYTF

size: once
D: NA
V: TRBV20-1
length: 13
J: TRBJ1-2
DNA: TGCAGTGCTAGTAATGCCGGCGAGGGAGGCTACACCTTC
CDR3: CSASNAGEGGYTF

size: NA
D: TRBD2
V: TRBV6-5
length: 14
J: TRBJ2-1
DNA: TGTGCCAGCACCTTAATCCGAGCGGGGGGCCGGTCGTTCTTC
CDR3: CASTLIRAGGRSFF

size: NA
D: NA
V: TRBV12-3/TRBV12-4
length: 13
J: TRBJ1-1
DNA: TGTGCCAGCAGTTTCCGACAGAACACTGAAGCTTTCTTT
CDR3: CASSFRQNTEAFF

size: NA
D: NA
V: TRBV4-2
length: 13
J: TRBJ2-1
DNA: TGTGCCAGCAGCCAGGGCGCCGGTGGGGAGCAGTTCTTC
CDR3: CASSQGAGGEQFF

size: NA
D: NA
V: TRBV24-1
length: 13
J: TRBJ1-5
DNA: TGTGCCACCAGTGATTTGCGCGGTCAGCCCCAGCATTTT
CDR3: CATSDLRGQPQHF

size: NA
D: NA
V: TRBV28
length: 13
J: TRBJ1-1
DNA: TGTGCCAGCAGTTTAGATACGGACACTGAAGCTTTCTTT
CDR3: CASSLDTDTEAFF

size: NA
D: NA
V: TRBV23-1
length: 16
J: TRBJ2-3
DNA: TGCGCCAGCAGTCCCCTTTACCAACAAAGCACAGATACGCAGTATTTT
CDR3: CASSPLYQQSTDTQYF

size: NA
D: TRBD2
V: TRBV6-5
length: 14
J: TRBJ2-1
DNA: TGTGCCAGCAAGGGGGGACTAGTCGACAATGAGCAGTTCTTC
CDR3: CASKGGLVDNEQFF

size: NA
D: NA
V: TRBV10-3
length: 12
J: TRBJ1-4
DNA: TGTGCCACTAAGGCGGTTAATGAAAAACTGTTTTTT
CDR3: CATKAVNEKLFF